These T cell receptor beta chains were read from a single sample in a study of chemoradiotherapy in HPV16-positive cancers. The data were produced by immunoSEQ multiplex PCR, yet TCRdb's version contains in-frame clones alone and is incomplete. This table has some 21,000 clones, roughly 86% appearing once. The sample was blood, taken from a patient who underwent chemoradiotherapy. The receptors stem from a human donor with HPV-associated anogenital cancer. Both conserved end residues are part of each CDR3. A D gene is named only where the DNA matches it firmly. Where a row states a size, it is once, few, many or the class of an expanded clone; other rows omit it.

v_call	d_call	clone_size	j_call	cdr3_aa	cdr3_nt
TRBV6-5	.	.	TRBJ2-6	CASSYSESGANVLTF	TGTGCCAGCAGTTACTCCGAGTCTGGGGCCAACGTCCTGACTTTC
TRBV9	.	.	TRBJ2-5	CASSVSRGQETQYF	TGTGCCAGCAGCGTTTCCAGGGGACAAGAGACCCAGTACTTC
TRBV30	.	.	TRBJ1-6	CAWREQGADSSPLHF	TGTGCCTGGAGGGAACAGGGTGCCGATTCTTCACCCCTCCACTTT
TRBV6-6	TRBD2	few	TRBJ2-1	CASSYRLAGEWNEQFF	TGTGCCAGCAGTTATCGGCTAGCGGGAGAGTGGAATGAGCAGTTCTTC
TRBV4-2	TRBD1	.	TRBJ1-1	CASSPDRGGNTEAFF	TGTGCCAGCAGCCCTGACAGGGGGGGAAACACTGAAGCTTTCTTT
TRBV11-2	.	.	TRBJ1-2	CASSFQGKDYGYTF	TGTGCCAGCAGCTTTCAAGGGAAGGATTATGGCTACACCTTC
TRBV5-4	.	.	TRBJ1-2	CASSLPPGAGVDGYTF	TGTGCCAGCAGCTTGCCCCCCGGGGCCGGAGTAGATGGCTACACCTTC
TRBV4-3	.	.	TRBJ1-1	CASSQVDRLNTEAFF	TGCGCCAGCAGCCAGGTCGACAGATTGAACACTGAAGCTTTCTTT
TRBV2	.	once	TRBJ2-7	CASSGLPPTSEQYF	TGTGCCAGCAGTGGCCTCCCCCCCACCTCCGAGCAGTACTTC
TRBV18	.	.	TRBJ2-7	CASSPPGTSSEQYF	TGTGCCAGCTCTCCGCCGGGGACTTCTTCCGAGCAGTACTTC
TRBV5-4	.	.	TRBJ2-7	CASSLGGGTYEQYF	TGTGCCAGCAGCTTGGGGGGCGGAACCTACGAGCAGTACTTC
TRBV4-2	TRBD1	.	TRBJ1-3	CASSQDLTGLDTIYF	TGTGCCAGCAGCCAAGATCTGACAGGGCTAGACACCATATATTTT
TRBV27	TRBD2	.	TRBJ2-3	CASSLEYRASGGYTDTQYF	TGTGCCAGCAGTTTAGAATATCGGGCTAGCGGGGGTTACACAGATACGCAGTATTTT
TRBV2	TRBD2	.	TRBJ2-7	CASSSVGGEQYF	TGTGCCAGCAGTTCTGTGGGGGGGGAGCAGTACTTC
TRBV21-1	.	.	TRBJ1-5	CASSNPPAGKHSNQPQHF	TGTGCCAGCAGCAACCCCCCGGCAGGCAAACATAGCAATCAGCCCCAGCATTTT
TRBV4-3	.	once	TRBJ1-6	CASSQVNPARGSSYNSPLHF	TGCGCCAGCAGCCAAGTTAATCCGGCCAGGGGAAGCTCCTATAATTCACCCCTCCACTTT
TRBV25-1	.	medium-sized	TRBJ1-4	CASSELGDYREKLFF	TGTGCCAGCAGTGAATTGGGGGACTACCGGGAAAAACTGTTTTTT
TRBV14	.	.	TRBJ2-5	CASALGGSETQYF	TGTGCCAGCGCGTTGGGGGGCTCAGAGACCCAGTACTTC
TRBV30	TRBD1	.	TRBJ2-1	CAWSGQGNEQFF	TGTGCCTGGAGTGGACAGGGGAATGAGCAGTTCTTC
TRBV5-4	TRBD2	.	TRBJ2-6	CASSLGGRASGANVLTF	TGTGCCAGCAGCTTGGGAGGGAGGGCTTCTGGGGCCAACGTCCTGACTTTC
TRBV11-3	.	.	TRBJ2-1	CASSLDGYGSYNEQFF	TGTGCCAGCAGCTTAGATGGGTACGGCTCCTACAATGAGCAGTTCTTC
TRBV7-2	.	.	TRBJ1-1	CASSLIPGQTVGAFF	TGTGCCAGCAGCTTAATCCCCGGACAGACCGTTGGGGCTTTCTTT
TRBV4-3	TRBD1	.	TRBJ2-4	CASSQGGGRDLQYF	TGCGCCAGCAGCCAAGGAGGGGGCCGGGACCTTCAGTACTTC
TRBV7-9	.	.	TRBJ2-7	CASSQEDRSEQYF	TGTGCCAGCAGCCAAGAGGACAGAAGCGAGCAGTACTTC